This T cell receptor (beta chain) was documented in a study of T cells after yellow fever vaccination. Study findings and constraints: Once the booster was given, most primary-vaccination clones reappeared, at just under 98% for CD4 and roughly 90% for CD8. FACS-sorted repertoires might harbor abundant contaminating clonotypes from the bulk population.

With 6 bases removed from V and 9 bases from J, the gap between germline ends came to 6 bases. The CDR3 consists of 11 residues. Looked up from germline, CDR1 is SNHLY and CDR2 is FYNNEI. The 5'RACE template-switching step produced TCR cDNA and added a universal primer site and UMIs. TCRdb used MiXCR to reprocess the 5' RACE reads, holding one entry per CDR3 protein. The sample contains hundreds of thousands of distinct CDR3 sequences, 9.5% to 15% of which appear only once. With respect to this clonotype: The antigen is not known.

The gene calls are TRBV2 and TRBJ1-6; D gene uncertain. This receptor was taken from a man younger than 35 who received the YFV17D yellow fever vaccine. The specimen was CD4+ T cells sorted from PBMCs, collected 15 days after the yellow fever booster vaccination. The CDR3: CASSVGSPLHF. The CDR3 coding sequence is TGTGCCAGCAGCGTAGGTTCACCCCTCCACTTT. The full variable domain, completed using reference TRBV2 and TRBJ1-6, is EPEVTQTPSHQVTQMGQEVILRCVPISNHLYFYWYRQILGQKVEFLVSFYNNEISEKSEIFDDQFSVERPDGSNFTLKIRSTKLEDSAMYFCASSVGSPLHFGNGTRLTVT.